The text below deals with one TCR beta chain. It has no known antigen specificity. One base away there is no much larger clone; base qualities are not given. The cohort comprised 666 healthy bone marrow donors. All cohort members were sampled while nominally healthy, although unrecorded immune exposures were likely present. The donor tested CMV seronegative, placing the donor among the 350 or so seronegative members of the cohort. Each donor provided a peripheral blood sample, and peripheral blood mononuclear cells were used for TCR beta sequencing. The Qiagen DNeasy Blood Extraction Kit was used to extract genomic DNA from the blood cell samples. The record originates from a study of cytomegalovirus exposure and HLA in healthy donors listed by TCRdb under 2017. Looking at the study overall: An earlier analysis of approximately 550 of the donors reported roughly 300 Gb of sequence data and around 110 million unique TCR beta sequences from 150 million to 200 million T cells. Donor age, sex, ethnicity and CMV serostatus were collected together with the repertoire data. Across some 400 genotyped donors of the cohort, an average of about 200,000 unique TCR beta nucleotide sequences per donor were sequenced, and approximately 19% of those sequences were non-productive. About five DR-DQ haplotypes were handled as single units for association and clustering, since linkage in the cohort was strong. Using immunosequencing, the study profiled T cell repertoires from around 680 subjects and related those repertoires to cytomegalovirus serostatus. The genetic ancestry cluster associated with self-reported Caucasian donors included about four fifths of the roughly 400 genotyped donors. Rather than using new phenotypic data, the later analysis identified candidate immune exposures from TCR beta sequences and from how often those sequences occurred across donors. Typing coverage varied by locus: roughly 629-640 donors for A, B, C, DRB1 and DQB1; roughly 510 for DQA1; 606 for DPA1; more than 450 for DPB1. A later analysis re-analyzed previously published TCR beta repertoires from 500 to 700 donors and added high-resolution HLA genotyping to study TCR occurrence patterns. About 320 gigabases of sequencing data and some 85 million unique TCR sequences were included in an early release covering about 700 HLA-typed donors. To decide whether each TCR beta V gene segment behaved as functional or pseudogenic, an earlier analysis of fewer than 750 of the donors relied on high-throughput TCR beta sequencing. Class I and class II HLA loci were covered by the typing at four-digit resolution. A separate validation cohort of more than 100 different subjects was used in addition to the roughly 670-subject first cohort. The study was designed to test whether signatures of past pathogen exposure could be identified by cataloging public T cell receptors. A later genetic analysis took genome-wide SNP genotypes for about 65% of the 666 donors and used that subset as a discovery cohort. High-throughput TCR immunosequencing, statistical association of individual TCRs with disease status, and machine learning were combined to predict cytomegalovirus infection status. Every repertoire in the discovery cohort had been generated on one and the same sequencing platform.

The germline V gene yields KGHSH for CDR1 and LQKENI for CDR2. Inclusive of the bounding cysteine and phenylalanine, the CDR3 is 13 residues long. Kept here is only the CDR3 DNA, which spans 39 bases and is read in frame from base 1. V lost 5 bases and J lost 3 bases, and the count of bases not matched to a germline gene is 1. The library was generated by the immunoSEQ multiplex PCR assay. The multiplex PCR relied on a mix of 60 forward primers for TCR Vbeta segments and 13 reverse primers for TCR Jbeta segments. A multiplex PCR assay on genomic DNA amplified the CDR3 region of rearranged TCR beta genes. On the Illumina HiSeq System, the amplified TCR beta libraries were sequenced as 87-base-pair reads. The authors' pipeline ran thus. Across the 500 to 700 repertoires, a later analysis counted approximately 83 million unique TCR beta chains, around 11 million of which were shared by at least two donors. To remove PCR and sequencing errors, raw reads were error-corrected and collapsed into unique sequences using a nearest-neighbor algorithm that merged closely related sequences. Alignment of CDR3 sequences to IMGT reference sequences was used to assign V, D and J gene segments. For a sequence to be retained, a match of at least six nucleotides to both a V gene segment and a J gene segment was required. A rearrangement was called productive if the CDR3 had no stop codons and remained in frame with V and J, and every other rearrangement was called non-productive. CDR3 was defined by IMGT convention, running from the second conserved V-encoded cysteine to the conserved J-encoded phenylalanine. The earlier analysis of 587 of the donors excluded sequences that lacked an unambiguous match to a single V gene segment. In an earlier analysis of about 590 of the donors, a V segment was called functional when productive rearrangements were above 56.7%, and segregating when the standard deviation between donors exceeded 5%. A statistical classification framework was built for diagnosing cytomegalovirus status from the catalog of TCR beta chain sequences. In a later analysis, V and J genes were assigned by comparing TCR nucleotide sequences against IMGT/GENE-DB human TR gene sequences. A later analysis assigned CDR3 sequences and most-parsimonious VDJ recombination scenarios with the TCRdist pipeline. In a later analysis, each TCR beta chain was defined by its CDR3 amino acid sequence together with its V-gene family, and reads without a unique V-gene family were excluded. As a way to deal with suspected cross-contamination and a sequencing artifact, a later analysis dropped approximately 590 nucleotide sequences that were highly shared and had low generation probability. In a later analysis, a clonal expansion index for each public chain was calculated from normalized within-repertoire ranks of inferred template counts. A later analysis computed generation probabilities with a VDJ recombination model fitted to out-of-frame rearrangements, and checked the results against IGoR. In a later analysis, TCR-TCR, TCR-HLA and TCR-CMV co-occurrence was scored with hypergeometric tests, and a repertoire-size bias correction was applied to TCR pairs. A later analysis estimated false discovery rates by permuting HLA or CMV assignments 20 times. A later analysis grouped co-occurring TCRs with DBSCAN, adding TCRdist sequence similarity when clustering within HLA-allele-positive subsets. Repertoires with fewer than 30,000 or more than 120,000 public chains were left out of co-occurrence clustering, as were roughly five repertoires with anomalous nucleotide sharing. TCRdb took this table from immuneACCESS and kept in-frame rearrangements with V and J called. Such tables lack part of the clones; where checked against another copy, unresolved V genes explain under half of the gap, and the rest is unexplained. V and J calls and clone size follow that table, whereas D and trimming were derived from the DNA. This sample is represented by around 100,000 clones; approximately 82% of them were singletons. Of the sample, around 1.2% falls within the top ten clones.

The study at large found these results: A later analysis found that TCR association rates varied across HLA loci, with DRB1 alleles showing the most associated TCRs and HLA-C alleles the fewest. HLA typing was unavailable for some donors at each locus, so association tests used only the typed subset. While some public TCRs were present in many individuals, most TCR sequences turned up only very rarely across donors. A cluster of highly shared sequence variants was judged likely to be a technical artifact of the sequencing pipeline. Linkage disequilibrium might explain the correlated functional status among segregating V segments, but an unknown experimental factor could not be ruled out. Immune exposure information for the cohort was limited to CMV serostatus. Several of the top co-occurrence clusters appeared to be linked to parvovirus B19, influenza, CMV and Epstein-Barr virus, according to a later analysis. Cytomegalovirus status was reported to be diagnosed by the classifier with high specificity and sensitivity in both the original and validation cohorts. The presence/absence analyses assumed that sequencing depth was roughly uniform across donors, and that assumption may not be true. Only TCR beta chains were sequenced in this cohort, and the absence of alpha or paired-chain data limited detectable features. A later genetic analysis reported fewer N-insertions in productive TCRs among donors in an Asian-associated ancestry cluster than the roughly 650-donor mean. A further reported finding was that TCR beta sequences accurately predicted the HLA-A and HLA-B alleles for most subjects in the first cohort. A later analysis associated 16,951 TCR beta sequences with specific HLA alleles at a false discovery rate of 0.05. Compared with equally common non-associated chains, HLA-associated TCR beta chains in a later analysis were more clonally expanded and had lower generation probabilities. The 87-base-pair reads could not distinguish some IMGT-functional V segments, including TRBV6-2 and TRBV6-3, so those segments were excluded. In vitro tests confirmed that a few of the cytomegalovirus-associated TCR beta chains recognize cytomegalovirus antigens. The authors suggested that the approach could potentially be generalized to other disease states and immunological phenotypes. In a later genetic analysis, a missense DCLRE1C variant was associated with V-gene and J-gene trimming of TCR beta chains, and the association was replicated in an independent cohort. When HLA alleles, especially DR and DQ, strongly co-occurred, TCR associations were difficult to assign to individual alleles. Seventeen rarely observed V segments, including chromosome 9 orphons, were excluded from the earlier analysis of several hundred of the donors because counts were too low. Broadly in line with IMGT annotations, most TCR beta V segments showed up in productive rearrangements about 87% or about 30% of the time in an earlier analysis of under 700 of the donors. In a later analysis, most CMV-associated TCR beta chains were found to appear HLA-restricted, with HLA associations seemingly driven largely by CMV exposure. In the study, some 160 TCR beta chains were listed as associated with cytomegalovirus.

Here the chain combines TRBV18 and TRBJ1-1, with 9 bases matching TRBD1. The source of this sequence is a woman between 18 and 30 years old in good health and CMV-seronegative. The sequencing input was PBMCs. The CDR3 amino acid sequence is: CASSRTGDTEAFF. The DNA sequence is as follows: TGTGCCAGCTCAAGGACAGGGGACACTGAAGCTTTCTTT. Outside the CDR3, residues come from the reference TRBV18 and TRBJ1-1 proteins, so the full variable domain is: NAGVMQNPRHLVRRRGQEARLRCSPMKGHSHVYWYRQLPEEGLKFMVYLQKENIIDESGMPKERFSAEFPKEGPSILRIQQVVRGDSAAYFCASSRTGDTEAFFGQGTRLTVV.